This is a list of T cell receptor beta chains from one sample in a study of molecular identifiers for immune sequencing clone quantification. TCRdb re-derived calls from the PCR reads in MiXCR, one entry per CDR3 protein. The repertoire holds 55,000 to 75,000 distinct CDR3 sequences, with less than 20% as singletons. Input material: naive CD8+ T cells from blood, with Jurkat cell RNA spiked in. The receptors shown here come from a human donor in good health. Some libraries in this study had Jurkat cell RNA spiked in. The CDR3 runs from the conserved cysteine through the conserved F or W. D genes are given only for firm matches. Not all rows give a size; the values are once, few, many and, for expanded clones, a class.

clone_size: many
j_call: TRBJ2-3
v_call: TRBV27
d_call: -
cdr3_nt: TGTGCCAGCAGTTTATATAGCGCAGATACGCAGTATTTT
cdr3_aa: CASSLYSADTQYF

clone_size: many
j_call: TRBJ2-7
v_call: TRBV2
d_call: TRBD2
cdr3_nt: TGTGCCACGCTAGCGGAATACGAGCAGTACTTC
cdr3_aa: CATLAEYEQYF

clone_size: many
j_call: TRBJ2-2
v_call: TRBV27
d_call: TRBD1
cdr3_nt: TGTGCCAGCAGTTTCCCGACAGGGGGCGGAACCGGGGAGCTGTTTTTT
cdr3_aa: CASSFPTGGGTGELFF

clone_size: -
j_call: TRBJ2-7
v_call: TRBV20-1
d_call: TRBD2
cdr3_nt: TGCAGTGCTAGGGGGACTAGCGGGTCATCCTACGAGCAGTACTTC
cdr3_aa: CSARGTSGSSYEQYF

clone_size: medium-sized
j_call: TRBJ2-3
v_call: TRBV29-1
d_call: -
cdr3_nt: TGCAGCGTTGAAGAACGGACCACAGATACGCAGTATTTT
cdr3_aa: CSVEERTTDTQYF

clone_size: few
j_call: TRBJ2-1
v_call: TRBV29-1
d_call: -
cdr3_nt: TGCAGCGTCGGCTTCGGACGGAGCAATGAGCAGTTCTTC
cdr3_aa: CSVGFGRSNEQFF

clone_size: many
j_call: TRBJ1-5
v_call: TRBV27
d_call: -
cdr3_nt: TGTGCCAGCAGTTTATTGGGGGCGCTGAGCAATCAGCCCCAGCATTTT
cdr3_aa: CASSLLGALSNQPQHF

clone_size: many
j_call: TRBJ2-7
v_call: TRBV11-2
d_call: -
cdr3_nt: TGTGCCAGCAGCTTATTTGGTGGACAGACTACCTACGAGCAGTACTTC
cdr3_aa: CASSLFGGQTTYEQYF

clone_size: -
j_call: TRBJ2-7
v_call: TRBV7-9
d_call: -
cdr3_nt: TGTGCCAGCAGCCTTAGGGGAGGAATTAGCCCTGACGAGCAGAACTTC
cdr3_aa: CASSLRGGISPDEQNF

clone_size: many
j_call: TRBJ1-5
v_call: TRBV6-2/TRBV6-3
d_call: TRBD1
cdr3_nt: TGTGCCAGCAGTTACCGGCGGACAGGGGAAAACTTCTATAGCAATCAGCCCCAGCATTTT
cdr3_aa: CASSYRRTGENFYSNQPQHF

clone_size: few
j_call: TRBJ2-7
v_call: TRBV6-2/TRBV6-3
d_call: -
cdr3_nt: TGTGCCAGCAGTTACGGGGAGTCCGGATACGAGCAGTACTTC
cdr3_aa: CASSYGESGYEQYF

clone_size: few
j_call: TRBJ2-1
v_call: TRBV6-1
d_call: -
cdr3_nt: TGTGCCAGCATCTTGGGGTTGCCCCACAATGAGCAGTTCTTC
cdr3_aa: CASILGLPHNEQFF

clone_size: many
j_call: TRBJ2-5
v_call: TRBV20-1
d_call: -
cdr3_nt: TGCAGTGCCGGGGGCCGTGGGTCTAGAAAGACCCAGTACTTC
cdr3_aa: CSAGGRGSRKTQYF

clone_size: few
j_call: TRBJ2-7
v_call: TRBV5-1
d_call: TRBD2
cdr3_nt: TGCGCCAGCAGCTGGGGGACTAGCGGATCCTACGAGCAGTACTTC
cdr3_aa: CASSWGTSGSYEQYF

clone_size: many
j_call: TRBJ2-3
v_call: TRBV24-1
d_call: -
cdr3_nt: TGTGCCACCAGTGATCTTCTCACAGATACGCAGTATTTT
cdr3_aa: CATSDLLTDTQYF

clone_size: -
j_call: TRBJ2-5
v_call: TRBV7-9
d_call: -
cdr3_nt: TGTGCCAGCAGCTCCCGGTCGGAGACCCAGTACTTC
cdr3_aa: CASSSRSETQYF

clone_size: many
j_call: TRBJ2-3
v_call: TRBV7-9
d_call: TRBD1
cdr3_nt: TGTGCCAGCAGCTCCCAGGGGGTCACCGGTGGTACAGATACGCAGTATTTT
cdr3_aa: CASSSQGVTGGTDTQYF

clone_size: many
j_call: TRBJ2-7
v_call: TRBV5-1
d_call: TRBD1
cdr3_nt: TGCGCCAGCAGAGGACAGGAGAACTACGAGCAGTACTTC
cdr3_aa: CASRGQENYEQYF

clone_size: many
j_call: TRBJ2-3
v_call: TRBV7-8
d_call: TRBD2
cdr3_nt: TGTGCCAGCAGCTTCGGGCTAGCGGGCCTCACAGATACGCAGTATTTT
cdr3_aa: CASSFGLAGLTDTQYF

clone_size: many
j_call: TRBJ2-1
v_call: TRBV4-1
d_call: -
cdr3_nt: TGCGCCAGCAGCCTGGTCCGGAGCTCCTACAATGAGCAGTTCTTC
cdr3_aa: CASSLVRSSYNEQFF

clone_size: many
j_call: TRBJ1-5
v_call: TRBV10-3
d_call: -
cdr3_nt: TGTGCCATCAGTGAGTCCGGAACTTTTAGCAATCAGCCCCAGCATTTT
cdr3_aa: CAISESGTFSNQPQHF

clone_size: many
j_call: TRBJ2-5
v_call: TRBV27
d_call: -
cdr3_nt: TGTGCCAGCTCACGGAGGGGAGTGGCTTCAGAGACCCAGTACTTC
cdr3_aa: CASSRRGVASETQYF

clone_size: -
j_call: TRBJ2-2
v_call: TRBV19
d_call: -
cdr3_nt: TGTGCCAGTAGTATAAGTGGGTTCAGGAGATCCCCCGGCGGGGAGCTGTTTTTT
cdr3_aa: CASSISGFRRSPGGELFF

clone_size: many
j_call: TRBJ1-1
v_call: TRBV9
d_call: -
cdr3_nt: TGTGCCAGCAGCGTAGGGCCGGGGGTAGGCACTGAAGCTTTCTTT
cdr3_aa: CASSVGPGVGTEAFF

clone_size: many
j_call: TRBJ2-1
v_call: TRBV27
d_call: TRBD2
cdr3_nt: TGTGCCAGCAGCACAATTCTAGCGGGAGGACCCTACAATGAGCAGTTCTTC
cdr3_aa: CASSTILAGGPYNEQFF

clone_size: many
j_call: TRBJ2-3
v_call: TRBV24-1
d_call: TRBD2
cdr3_nt: TGTGCCACCAGTGATTTGGGCAGCGGGAGTTACACAGATACGCAGTATTTT
cdr3_aa: CATSDLGSGSYTDTQYF

clone_size: many
j_call: TRBJ2-3
v_call: TRBV28
d_call: TRBD2
cdr3_nt: TGTGCCAGCAGCCTTTCAGCGGGGTGGGGCACAGATACGCAGTATTTT
cdr3_aa: CASSLSAGWGTDTQYF

clone_size: few
j_call: TRBJ2-1
v_call: TRBV29-1
d_call: TRBD2
cdr3_nt: TGCAGCGCCGCCCCCGGGACTAGAGTCTACAATGAGCAGTTCTTC
cdr3_aa: CSAAPGTRVYNEQFF

clone_size: many
j_call: TRBJ2-1
v_call: TRBV12-3/TRBV12-4
d_call: -
cdr3_nt: TGTGCCAGCAGCCCATCGGGCGATGAGCAGTTCTTC
cdr3_aa: CASSPSGDEQFF

clone_size: -
j_call: TRBJ2-1
v_call: TRBV9
d_call: -
cdr3_nt: TGTGCCAGCAGCGTATTAAGATTGCCGAGCTCCTACAATGAGCAGTTCTTC
cdr3_aa: CASSVLRLPSSYNEQFF

clone_size: few
j_call: TRBJ2-7
v_call: TRBV30
d_call: -
cdr3_nt: TGTGCCTGGTCCGTCACCGAGCAGTACTTC
cdr3_aa: CAWSVTEQYF

clone_size: many
j_call: TRBJ1-1
v_call: TRBV30
d_call: -
cdr3_nt: TGTGCCTGGAGTTGGGACACCGAAGCTTTCTTT
cdr3_aa: CAWSWDTEAFF

clone_size: many
j_call: TRBJ1-2
v_call: TRBV4-3
d_call: -
cdr3_nt: TGCGCCAGCAGCCAAGATGTGCGGGGGGCGGGCCTCTATGGCTACACCTTC
cdr3_aa: CASSQDVRGAGLYGYTF

clone_size: few
j_call: TRBJ2-7
v_call: TRBV4-1
d_call: -
cdr3_nt: TGCGCCAGCAGCCAAGAAGACAGGTCGTCGTTCTCCTACGAGCAGTACTTC
cdr3_aa: CASSQEDRSSFSYEQYF

clone_size: -
j_call: TRBJ2-1
v_call: TRBV27
d_call: TRBD1
cdr3_nt: TGTGCCAGCAGTTTTTGGACAGGCACTTCTATAGGTTCGCAGTTCTTC
cdr3_aa: CASSFWTGTSIGSQFF

clone_size: few
j_call: TRBJ2-2
v_call: TRBV2
d_call: TRBD2
cdr3_nt: TGTGCCACCGGGACTAGCGGGACCAACACCGGGGAGCTGTTTTTT
cdr3_aa: CATGTSGTNTGELFF

clone_size: many
j_call: TRBJ2-7
v_call: TRBV11-2
d_call: -
cdr3_nt: TGTGCCAGCAGCTTAGTGCTAGCCCCCAGTTCCTACGAGCAGTACTTC
cdr3_aa: CASSLVLAPSSYEQYF

clone_size: many
j_call: TRBJ2-2
v_call: TRBV12-3/TRBV12-4
d_call: -
cdr3_nt: TGTGCCAGCAGTCCCCCGGGGGTCGGGGAGCTGTTTTTT
cdr3_aa: CASSPPGVGELFF

clone_size: many
j_call: TRBJ2-3
v_call: TRBV10-3
d_call: -
cdr3_nt: TGTGCCATCAGTGAGAGTAGCACAGATACGCAGTATTTT
cdr3_aa: CAISESSTDTQYF

clone_size: many
j_call: TRBJ2-3
v_call: TRBV6-2/TRBV6-3
d_call: TRBD2
cdr3_nt: TGTGCCAGCAGCCTAGTGCCAACGCCACTAGCGGGCTTCACAGATACGCAGTATTTT
cdr3_aa: CASSLVPTPLAGFTDTQYF

clone_size: many
j_call: TRBJ2-1
v_call: TRBV11-2
d_call: TRBD2
cdr3_nt: TGTGCCAGCAGCCCGGGACTAGCGGGGCCACACACCTCCTACAATGAGCAGTTCTTC
cdr3_aa: CASSPGLAGPHTSYNEQFF

clone_size: medium-sized
j_call: TRBJ1-1
v_call: TRBV4-3
d_call: TRBD1
cdr3_nt: TGCGCCAGCAGCCAAGAAGACAGGGACTACACTGAAGCTTTCTTT
cdr3_aa: CASSQEDRDYTEAFF

clone_size: few
j_call: TRBJ2-3
v_call: TRBV21-1
d_call: -
cdr3_nt: TGTGCCAGCAGCAAATCAGCAGATACGCAGTATTTT
cdr3_aa: CASSKSADTQYF

clone_size: -
j_call: TRBJ2-1
v_call: TRBV11-2
d_call: -
cdr3_nt: TGTGCCAGCTACGGGCCGAACGGCCTCACCAATGAGCAGTTCTTC
cdr3_aa: CASYGPNGLTNEQFF

clone_size: many
j_call: TRBJ2-5
v_call: TRBV6-6
d_call: -
cdr3_nt: TGTGCCAGCAGTCAAAAGGGATCCCAAGAGACCCAGTACTTC
cdr3_aa: CASSQKGSQETQYF

clone_size: many
j_call: TRBJ2-7
v_call: TRBV7-8
d_call: -
cdr3_nt: TGTGCCAGCCGGATCGGAGCGCTAAGCTCCTACGAGCAGTACTTC
cdr3_aa: CASRIGALSSYEQYF

clone_size: few
j_call: TRBJ2-7
v_call: TRBV9
d_call: TRBD2
cdr3_nt: TGTGCCAGCAGCACCAGCGGGAGCCTTAGCTACGAGCAGTACTTC
cdr3_aa: CASSTSGSLSYEQYF

clone_size: -
j_call: TRBJ2-7
v_call: TRBV12-3/TRBV12-4
d_call: -
cdr3_nt: TGTGCCAGCAGTTTAGCGCAGCCTGGACGGAGGTACTTC
cdr3_aa: CASSLAQPGRRYF

clone_size: many
j_call: TRBJ1-1
v_call: TRBV5-6
d_call: TRBD1
cdr3_nt: TGTGCCAGCAGTCAGGACAGGCCGTCTGAAGCTTTCTTT
cdr3_aa: CASSQDRPSEAFF

clone_size: many
j_call: TRBJ2-7
v_call: TRBV27
d_call: -
cdr3_nt: TGTGCCAGCAGTCAAAAACAGGGCTACGAGCAGTACTTC
cdr3_aa: CASSQKQGYEQYF

clone_size: many
j_call: TRBJ1-4
v_call: TRBV11-2
d_call: -
cdr3_nt: TGTGCCAGCAGCCTAGGACAGCGTAATGAAAAACTGTTTTTT
cdr3_aa: CASSLGQRNEKLFF

clone_size: many
j_call: TRBJ2-1
v_call: TRBV27
d_call: -
cdr3_nt: TGTGCCAGCAGTTTGGGGGGAGTCGGGATTGAGCAGTTCTTC
cdr3_aa: CASSLGGVGIEQFF

clone_size: few
j_call: TRBJ2-1
v_call: TRBV11-3
d_call: -
cdr3_nt: TGTGCCAGCAGCTCCCACACCGACAATGAGCAGTTCTTC
cdr3_aa: CASSSHTDNEQFF